Listed below are T cell receptor beta chains from one sample, sequenced in a study of blood T cell repertoires in COVID-19. The assay was immunoSEQ multiplex PCR, and TCRdb's table has in-frame clones only and misses some. Found here are about 270,000 clones, around 87% of them singletons; the top ten hold approximately 2.3%. The material sequenced was peripheral blood. The receptor set was obtained from a woman between 50 and 59 years old with acute or convalescent COVID-19. The CDR3 runs from the conserved cysteine through the conserved F or W. Fields, in order: D gene, V gene, clone size, J gene, CDR3 protein, CDR3 DNA. D genes are given only for firm matches. Some rows have no size entry. The others give once, few or many, or a class for an expanded clone.

d_gene: NA; v_gene: TRBV6-5; abundance: NA; j_gene: TRBJ1-1; CDR3aa: CASRPPQYAEAFF; CDR3nt: TGTGCCAGCAGGCCCCCTCAGTATGCTGAAGCTTTCTTT
d_gene: NA; v_gene: TRBV5-1; abundance: NA; j_gene: TRBJ1-4; CDR3aa: CASSLLTNEKLFF; CDR3nt: TGCGCCAGCAGCTTGCTAACTAATGAAAAACTGTTTTTT
d_gene: NA; v_gene: TRBV14; abundance: NA; j_gene: TRBJ2-1; CDR3aa: CASSASRRRNEQFF; CDR3nt: TGTGCCAGCAGCGCTAGTAGGCGGCGCAATGAGCAGTTCTTC
d_gene: TRBD1; v_gene: TRBV5-1; abundance: NA; j_gene: TRBJ1-1; CDR3aa: CASSLAGQGNTEAFF; CDR3nt: TGCGCCAGCAGCCTAGCCGGACAGGGGAACACTGAAGCTTTCTTT
d_gene: TRBD1; v_gene: TRBV4-1; abundance: NA; j_gene: TRBJ2-7; CDR3aa: CASSQKSRTGYEQYF; CDR3nt: TGCGCCAGCAGCCAAAAATCGCGGACAGGCTACGAGCAGTACTTC
d_gene: TRBD1; v_gene: TRBV5-6; abundance: NA; j_gene: TRBJ1-4; CDR3aa: CASSWMEGADEKLFF; CDR3nt: TGTGCCAGCAGCTGGATGGAGGGGGCGGATGAAAAACTGTTTTTT
d_gene: NA; v_gene: TRBV2; abundance: NA; j_gene: TRBJ1-1; CDR3aa: CASTRQTVNTEAFF; CDR3nt: TGTGCCAGCACCCGACAGACCGTGAACACTGAAGCTTTCTTT
d_gene: NA; v_gene: TRBV7-2; abundance: few; j_gene: TRBJ2-1; CDR3aa: CASSRLGGNEQFF; CDR3nt: TGTGCCAGCAGTCGACTAGGAGGCAATGAGCAGTTCTTC
d_gene: NA; v_gene: TRBV28; abundance: NA; j_gene: TRBJ2-4; CDR3aa: CASTESAKNIQYF; CDR3nt: TGTGCCAGCACTGAGTCCGCCAAAAACATTCAGTACTTC
d_gene: NA; v_gene: TRBV7-2; abundance: NA; j_gene: TRBJ1-5; CDR3aa: CASSLVAADSNQPQHF; CDR3nt: TGTGCCAGCAGCTTAGTGGCGGCTGATAGCAATCAGCCCCAGCATTTT
d_gene: TRBD2; v_gene: TRBV5-1; abundance: NA; j_gene: TRBJ2-3; CDR3aa: CASSLVSGRAWDTQYF; CDR3nt: TGCGCCAGCAGCTTGGTTAGCGGGAGGGCCTGGGATACGCAGTATTTT
d_gene: NA; v_gene: TRBV28; abundance: NA; j_gene: TRBJ1-1; CDR3aa: CASTLRGINTEAFF; CDR3nt: TGTGCCAGCACCCTACGAGGTATCAACACTGAAGCTTTCTTT
d_gene: TRBD1; v_gene: TRBV18; abundance: NA; j_gene: TRBJ2-7; CDR3aa: CASSPELRGKISYEQYF; CDR3nt: TGTGCCAGCTCACCAGAGCTCAGGGGGAAAATCTCCTACGAGCAGTACTTC
d_gene: NA; v_gene: TRBV7-2; abundance: NA; j_gene: TRBJ2-7; CDR3aa: CASQKPYYEQYF; CDR3nt: TGTGCCTCACAGAAACCCTACTACGAGCAGTACTTC
d_gene: NA; v_gene: TRBV11-2; abundance: NA; j_gene: TRBJ2-5; CDR3aa: CASSALPQETQYF; CDR3nt: TGTGCCAGCAGCGCCCTACCACAAGAGACCCAGTACTTC
d_gene: NA; v_gene: TRBV6-5; abundance: NA; j_gene: TRBJ1-1; CDR3aa: CASSYVGRGNTEAFF; CDR3nt: TGTGCCAGCAGTTACGTCGGTAGGGGGAACACTGAAGCTTTCTTT
d_gene: NA; v_gene: TRBV21-1; abundance: NA; j_gene: TRBJ2-4; CDR3aa: CASSLTGTGLAKNIQYF; CDR3nt: TGTGCCAGCAGCCTAACCGGGACAGGGTTAGCCAAAAACATTCAGTACTTC
d_gene: NA; v_gene: TRBV29-1; abundance: once; j_gene: TRBJ2-1; CDR3aa: CSVVQAWDNEQFF; CDR3nt: TGCAGCGTTGTACAGGCCTGGGACAATGAGCAGTTCTTC
d_gene: NA; v_gene: TRBV5-1; abundance: NA; j_gene: TRBJ2-1; CDR3aa: CASSLFSSLASYNEQFF; CDR3nt: TGCGCCAGCAGCTTGTTCTCCTCCTTGGCATCCTACAATGAGCAGTTCTTC
d_gene: TRBD2; v_gene: TRBV4-3; abundance: NA; j_gene: TRBJ2-3; CDR3aa: CASSQTLAGDPDTQYF; CDR3nt: TGCGCCAGCAGCCAAACCTTAGCGGGAGACCCAGATACGCAGTATTTT
d_gene: NA; v_gene: TRBV7-8; abundance: NA; j_gene: TRBJ1-1; CDR3aa: CASSAHNNGWAFF; CDR3nt: TGTGCCAGCAGCGCCCACAACAACGGGTGGGCTTTCTTT
d_gene: NA; v_gene: TRBV6-5; abundance: NA; j_gene: TRBJ1-5; CDR3aa: CASSLIWQPQHF; CDR3nt: TGTGCCAGCAGTCTAATATGGCAGCCCCAGCATTTT
d_gene: TRBD2; v_gene: TRBV5-1; abundance: NA; j_gene: TRBJ2-7; CDR3aa: CASSMGLAGAEQYF; CDR3nt: TGCGCCAGCAGTATGGGACTAGCGGGAGCCGAGCAGTACTTC
d_gene: TRBD2; v_gene: TRBV28; abundance: NA; j_gene: TRBJ2-2; CDR3aa: CASRLALAGGTGELFF; CDR3nt: TGTGCCAGCAGGTTGGCACTAGCGGGAGGCACCGGGGAGCTGTTTTTT
d_gene: TRBD2; v_gene: TRBV7-2; abundance: NA; j_gene: TRBJ2-3; CDR3aa: CASSTWTRRDTQYF; CDR3nt: TGTGCCAGCAGCACATGGACTAGAAGAGATACGCAGTATTTT
d_gene: NA; v_gene: TRBV3-1/TRBV3-2; abundance: NA; j_gene: TRBJ2-5; CDR3aa: CASSQVQVQETQYF; CDR3nt: TGTGCCAGCAGCCAAGTACAAGTTCAAGAGACCCAGTACTTC
d_gene: NA; v_gene: TRBV7-3; abundance: NA; j_gene: TRBJ1-1; CDR3aa: CASSLSGDTEAFF; CDR3nt: TGTGCCAGCAGCTTAAGCGGGGACACTGAAGCTTTCTTT